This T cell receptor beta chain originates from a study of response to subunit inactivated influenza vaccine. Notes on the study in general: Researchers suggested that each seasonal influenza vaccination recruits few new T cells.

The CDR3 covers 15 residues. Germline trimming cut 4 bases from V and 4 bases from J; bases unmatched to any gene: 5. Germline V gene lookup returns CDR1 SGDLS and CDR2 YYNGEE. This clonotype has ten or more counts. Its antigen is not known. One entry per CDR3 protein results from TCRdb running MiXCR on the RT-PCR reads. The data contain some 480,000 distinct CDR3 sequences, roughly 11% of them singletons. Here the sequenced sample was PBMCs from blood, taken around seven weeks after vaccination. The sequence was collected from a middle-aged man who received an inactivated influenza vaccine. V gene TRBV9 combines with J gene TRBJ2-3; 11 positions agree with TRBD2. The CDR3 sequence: CASSPTSGSADTQYF. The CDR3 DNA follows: TGTGCCAGCAGCCCTACTAGCGGGAGCGCAGATACGCAGTATTTT.